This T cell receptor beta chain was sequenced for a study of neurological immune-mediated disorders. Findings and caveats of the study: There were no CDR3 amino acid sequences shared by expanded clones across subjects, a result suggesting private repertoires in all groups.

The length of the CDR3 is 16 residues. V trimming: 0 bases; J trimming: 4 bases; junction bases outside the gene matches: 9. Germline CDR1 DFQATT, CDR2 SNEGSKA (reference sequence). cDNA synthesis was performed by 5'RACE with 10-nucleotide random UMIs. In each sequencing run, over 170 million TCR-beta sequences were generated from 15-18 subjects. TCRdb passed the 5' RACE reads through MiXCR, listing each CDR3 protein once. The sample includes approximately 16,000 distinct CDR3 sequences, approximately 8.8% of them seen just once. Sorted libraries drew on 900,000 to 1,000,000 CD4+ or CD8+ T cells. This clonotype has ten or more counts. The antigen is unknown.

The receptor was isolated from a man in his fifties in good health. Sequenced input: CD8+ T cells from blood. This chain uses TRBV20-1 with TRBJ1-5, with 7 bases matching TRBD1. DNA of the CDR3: TGCAGTGCTAGAGATCCCCCAGGGGGTGAAAATCAGCCCCAGCATTTT. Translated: CSARDPPGGENQPQHF.